This T cell receptor (beta chain) is from a study of cytomegalovirus exposure and HLA in healthy donors. This PCR relied on a set of 60 Vbeta primers and 13 Jbeta primers. TCRdb's copy holds only in-frame clones and misses some; the assay was immunoSEQ multiplex PCR. The data hold about 160,000 clones, with approximately 78% observed a single time. This clone was detected only once. Distinct nucleotide sequences in the sample also encode this CDR3. Between the trimmed V and J ends, which lost 0 bases and 1 base, there was a span of 5 bases. The CDR3 runs to 14 residues. Looked up from germline, CDR1 is PRHDT and CDR2 is FYEKMQ (reference sequence).

The sequencing input was PBMCs. The rearrangement links TRBV13 to TRBJ2-3; D is possibly TRBD1 (5 bases). This TCR came from a woman aged 30 to 39 in good health and CMV-seropositive. The CDR3 is CASSLGQGTDTQYF. Here the CDR3 DNA reads TGTGCCAGCAGCTTAGGACAGGGCACAGATACGCAGTATTTT.